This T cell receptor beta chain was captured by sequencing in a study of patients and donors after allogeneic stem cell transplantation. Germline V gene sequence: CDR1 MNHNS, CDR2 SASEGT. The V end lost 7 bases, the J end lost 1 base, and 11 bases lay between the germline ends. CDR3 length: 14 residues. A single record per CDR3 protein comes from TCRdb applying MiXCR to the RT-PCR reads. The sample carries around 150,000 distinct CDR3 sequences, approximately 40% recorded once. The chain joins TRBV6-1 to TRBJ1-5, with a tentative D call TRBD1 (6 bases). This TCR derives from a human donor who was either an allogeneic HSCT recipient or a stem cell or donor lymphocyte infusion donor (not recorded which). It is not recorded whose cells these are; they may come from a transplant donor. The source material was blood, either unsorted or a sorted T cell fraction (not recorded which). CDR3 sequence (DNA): TGTGCCAGCATCAAGGGGACAAGCAATCAGCCCCAGCATTTT. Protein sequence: CASIKGTSNQPQHF.